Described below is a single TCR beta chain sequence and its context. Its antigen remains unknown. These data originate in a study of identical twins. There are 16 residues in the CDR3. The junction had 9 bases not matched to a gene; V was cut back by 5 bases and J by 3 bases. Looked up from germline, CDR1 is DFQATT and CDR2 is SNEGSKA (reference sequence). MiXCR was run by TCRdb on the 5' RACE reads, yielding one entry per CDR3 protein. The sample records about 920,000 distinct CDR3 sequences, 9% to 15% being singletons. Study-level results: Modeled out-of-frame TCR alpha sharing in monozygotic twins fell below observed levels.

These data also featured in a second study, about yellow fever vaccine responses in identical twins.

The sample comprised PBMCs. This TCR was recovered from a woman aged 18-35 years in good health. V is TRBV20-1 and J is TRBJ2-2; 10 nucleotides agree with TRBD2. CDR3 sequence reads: CSAGTSENFDTGELFF. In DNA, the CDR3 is TGCAGTGCTGGGACTAGCGAGAATTTTGACACCGGGGAGCTGTTTTTT.